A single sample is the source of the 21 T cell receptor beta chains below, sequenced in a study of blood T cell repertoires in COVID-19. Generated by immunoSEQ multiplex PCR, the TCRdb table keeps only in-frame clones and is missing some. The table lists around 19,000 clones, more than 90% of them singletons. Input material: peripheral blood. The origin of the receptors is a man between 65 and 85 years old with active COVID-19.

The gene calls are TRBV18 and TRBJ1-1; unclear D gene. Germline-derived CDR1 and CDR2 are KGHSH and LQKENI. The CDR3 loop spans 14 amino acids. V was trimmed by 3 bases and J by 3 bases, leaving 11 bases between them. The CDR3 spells CASSPWERDTEAFF. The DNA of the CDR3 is TGTGCCAGCTCACCCTGGGAGCGTGACACTGAAGCTTTCTTT.

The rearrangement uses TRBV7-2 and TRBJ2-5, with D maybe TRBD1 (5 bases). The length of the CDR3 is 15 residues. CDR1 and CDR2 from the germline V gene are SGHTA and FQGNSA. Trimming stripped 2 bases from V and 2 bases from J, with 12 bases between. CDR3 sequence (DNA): TGTGCCAGCAGCTTAATGGCAGGGCGTCAAGAGACCCAGTACTTC. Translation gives CASSLMAGRQETQYF.

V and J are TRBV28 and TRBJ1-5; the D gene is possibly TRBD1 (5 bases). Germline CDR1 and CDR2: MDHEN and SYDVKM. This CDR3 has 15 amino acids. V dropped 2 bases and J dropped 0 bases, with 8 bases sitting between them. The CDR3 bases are TGTGCCAGCAGTTTAGGGGGGAATAGCAATCAGCCCCAGCATTTT. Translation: CASSLGGNSNQPQHF.

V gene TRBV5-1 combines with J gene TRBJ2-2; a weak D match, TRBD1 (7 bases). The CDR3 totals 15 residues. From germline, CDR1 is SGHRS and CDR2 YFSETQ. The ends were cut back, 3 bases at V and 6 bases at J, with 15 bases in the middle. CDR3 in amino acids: CASSSAGGSPGELFF. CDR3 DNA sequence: TGCGCCAGCAGCTCCGCAGGGGGGTCCCCCGGGGAGCTGTTTTTT.

The CDR3: CASSVQGWSTEAFF. The CDR3 DNA reads as TGTGCCAGCAGCGTACAGGGTTGGAGCACTGAAGCTTTCTTT. V gene TRBV6-5 combines with J gene TRBJ1-1; a weak D match, TRBD1 (6 bases). Between the trimmed V and J ends, which lost 6 bases and 4 bases, there was a span of 15 bases. CDR3 length: 14 residues. The germline V gene encodes CDR1 MNHEY and CDR2 SVGAGI.

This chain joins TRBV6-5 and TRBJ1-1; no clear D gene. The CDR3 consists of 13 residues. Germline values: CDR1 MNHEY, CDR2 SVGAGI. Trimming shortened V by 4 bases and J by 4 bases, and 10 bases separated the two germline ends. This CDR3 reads CASSLQSGTEAFF. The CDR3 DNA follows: TGTGCCAGCAGTTTACAGAGCGGCACTGAAGCTTTCTTT.

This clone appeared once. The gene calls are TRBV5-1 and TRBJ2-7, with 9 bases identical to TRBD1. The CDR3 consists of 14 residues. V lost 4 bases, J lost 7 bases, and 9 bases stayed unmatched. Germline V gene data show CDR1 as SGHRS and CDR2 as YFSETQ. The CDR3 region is CASSVTGGSLEQYF. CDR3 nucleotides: TGCGCCAGCAGCGTGACAGGGGGGAGCTTGGAGCAGTACTTC. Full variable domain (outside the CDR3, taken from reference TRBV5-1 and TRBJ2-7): KAGVTQTPRYLIKTRGQQVTLSCSPISGHRSVSWYQQTPGQGLQFLFEYFSETQRNKGNFPGRFSGRQFSNSRSEMNVSTLELGDSALYLCASSVTGGSLEQYFGPGTRLTVT.

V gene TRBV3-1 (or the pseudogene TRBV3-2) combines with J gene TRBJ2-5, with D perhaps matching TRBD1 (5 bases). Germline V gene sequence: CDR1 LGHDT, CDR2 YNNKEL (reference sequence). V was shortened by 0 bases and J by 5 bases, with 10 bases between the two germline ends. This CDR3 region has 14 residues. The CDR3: CASSQDRVWETQYF. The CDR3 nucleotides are TGTGCCAGCAGCCAAGACAGGGTGTGGGAGACCCAGTACTTC.

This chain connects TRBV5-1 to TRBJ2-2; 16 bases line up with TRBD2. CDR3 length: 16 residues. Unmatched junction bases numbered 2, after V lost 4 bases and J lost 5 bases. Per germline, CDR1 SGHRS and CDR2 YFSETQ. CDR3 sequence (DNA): TGCGCCAGCAGCCCGGGACTAGCGGGGGGGACCGGGGAGCTGTTTTTT. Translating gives CASSPGLAGGTGELFF.

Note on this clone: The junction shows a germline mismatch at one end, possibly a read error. DNA of the CDR3: TGCGCCAGCAGCTTTCTAGCGGCAGACACGCAGTATTTT. Translating gives CASSFLAADTQYF. The V call is TRBV5-1, the J call TRBJ2-3; 7 positions match TRBD2. The CDR3 extends over 13 amino acids. The germline V gene has CDR1 SGHRS and CDR2 YFSETQ.

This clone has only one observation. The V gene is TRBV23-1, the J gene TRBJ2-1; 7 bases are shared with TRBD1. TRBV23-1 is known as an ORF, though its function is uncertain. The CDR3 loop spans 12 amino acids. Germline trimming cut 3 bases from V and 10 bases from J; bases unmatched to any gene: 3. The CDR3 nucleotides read TGCGCCAGCAGTCACCCAGGGGGAGAGCAGTTCTTC. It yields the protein CASSHPGGEQFF.

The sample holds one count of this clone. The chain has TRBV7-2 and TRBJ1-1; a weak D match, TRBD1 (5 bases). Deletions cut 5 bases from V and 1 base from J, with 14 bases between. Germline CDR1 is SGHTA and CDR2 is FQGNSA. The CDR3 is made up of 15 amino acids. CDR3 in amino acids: CASSPHRGENTEAFF. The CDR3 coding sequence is TGTGCCAGCAGCCCCCACCGGGGGGAGAACACTGAAGCTTTCTTT.

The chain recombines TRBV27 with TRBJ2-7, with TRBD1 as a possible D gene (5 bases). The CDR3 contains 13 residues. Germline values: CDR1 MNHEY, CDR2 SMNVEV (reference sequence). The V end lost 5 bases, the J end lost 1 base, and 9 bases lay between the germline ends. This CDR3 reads CASSKTASYEQYF. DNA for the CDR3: TGTGCCAGCAGTAAGACAGCTTCCTACGAGCAGTACTTC.

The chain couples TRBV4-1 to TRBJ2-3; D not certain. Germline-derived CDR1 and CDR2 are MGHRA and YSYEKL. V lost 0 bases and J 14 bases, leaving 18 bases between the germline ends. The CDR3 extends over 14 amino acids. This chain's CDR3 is CASSQDPLFSIWYF. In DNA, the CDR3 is TGCGCCAGCAGCCAAGATCCGCTGTTCAGTATTTGGTATTTT.

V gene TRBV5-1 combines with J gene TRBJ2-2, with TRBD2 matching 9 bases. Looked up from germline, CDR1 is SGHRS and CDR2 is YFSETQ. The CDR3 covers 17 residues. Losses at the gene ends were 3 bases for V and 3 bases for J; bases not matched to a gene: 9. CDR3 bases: TGCGCCAGCAGCTCAGCGCGGGGGGGCCTGGACACCGGGGAGCTGTTTTTT. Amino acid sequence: CASSSARGGLDTGELFF.

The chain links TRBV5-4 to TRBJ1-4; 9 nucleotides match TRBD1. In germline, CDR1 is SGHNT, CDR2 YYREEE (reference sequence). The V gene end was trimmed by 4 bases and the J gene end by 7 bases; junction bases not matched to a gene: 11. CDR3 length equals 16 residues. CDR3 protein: CASSTQPGQGGEKLFF. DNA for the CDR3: TGTGCCAGCAGCACCCAACCGGGACAGGGAGGTGAAAAACTGTTTTTT.

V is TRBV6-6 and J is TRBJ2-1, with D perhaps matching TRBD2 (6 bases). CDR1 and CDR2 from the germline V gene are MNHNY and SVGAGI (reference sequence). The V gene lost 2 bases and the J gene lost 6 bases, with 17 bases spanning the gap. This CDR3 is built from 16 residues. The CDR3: CASSYPGSPGVNEQFF. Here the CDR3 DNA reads TGTGCCAGCAGTTACCCCGGGAGTCCCGGGGTCAATGAGCAGTTCTTC.

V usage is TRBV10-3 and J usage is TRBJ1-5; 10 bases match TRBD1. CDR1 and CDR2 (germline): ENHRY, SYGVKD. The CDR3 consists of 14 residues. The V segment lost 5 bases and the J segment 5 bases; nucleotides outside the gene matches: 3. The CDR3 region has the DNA TGTGCCATCAGTAGGACAGGGGGGGATCAGCCCCAGCATTTT. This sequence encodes CAISRTGGDQPQHF.

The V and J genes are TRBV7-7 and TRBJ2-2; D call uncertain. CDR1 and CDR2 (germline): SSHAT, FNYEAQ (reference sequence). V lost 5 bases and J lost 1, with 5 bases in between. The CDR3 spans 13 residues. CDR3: CASSPGNTGELFF. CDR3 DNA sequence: TGTGCCAGCAGCCCGGGGAACACCGGGGAGCTGTTTTTT.

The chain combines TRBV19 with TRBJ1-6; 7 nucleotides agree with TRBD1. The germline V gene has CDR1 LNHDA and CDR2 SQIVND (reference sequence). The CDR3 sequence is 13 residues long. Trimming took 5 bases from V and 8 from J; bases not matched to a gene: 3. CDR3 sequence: CASSYRGDSPLHF. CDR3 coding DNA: TGTGCCAGTAGTTACAGGGGTGATTCACCCCTCCACTTT.

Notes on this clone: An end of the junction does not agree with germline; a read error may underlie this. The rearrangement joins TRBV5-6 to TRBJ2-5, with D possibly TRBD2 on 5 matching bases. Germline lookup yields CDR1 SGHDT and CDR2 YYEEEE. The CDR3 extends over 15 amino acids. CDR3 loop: CASSSTDYLQEAQYF. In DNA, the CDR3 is TGTGCCAGCAGCTCTACCGACTACTTACAAGAGGCCCAGTACTTC.